The clone carrying this TCR beta chain was observed a single time. This sample was taken from a study of blood T cell repertoires in COVID-19. At the level of the study: There were acute and convalescent COVID-19 samples, and they came from the United States, Italy and Spain. The cDNA or gDNA used as material had been derived from T cells, B-cell-depleted T cells, or PBMCs.

Per the authors' pipeline: Nucleated cell number was recorded as an estimate derived from reference gene primer amplification. TCRdb's copy holds only in-frame clones and misses some; the assay was immunoSEQ multiplex PCR. V and J calls and clone size are given by that table; D and trimming were obtained from the DNA. The table lists nearly 70,000 clones, around 90% of them singletons. Germline V gene lookup returns CDR1 KGHSH and CDR2 LQKENI. The CDR3 spans 14 residues. The V and J ends lost 0 bases and 5 bases respectively, with 8 bases between them. Enrolment of Seattle patients took place during active infection, and they were followed longitudinally.

This receptor was taken from a man aged 35 to 55 with COVID-19, enrolled during active disease. Sequences were obtained from peripheral blood. The rearrangement uses TRBV18 and TRBJ1-3; D gene ambiguous. CDR3 in amino acids: CASSPPGGRNTIYF. CDR3 coding DNA: TGTGCCAGCTCACCACCGGGAGGAAGAAACACCATATATTTT.